The rows below give T cell receptor beta chains drawn from one sample of a study of cytomegalovirus exposure and HLA in healthy donors. Generated by immunoSEQ multiplex PCR, the TCRdb table keeps only in-frame clones and is missing some. The sample carries about 110,000 clones, around three quarters recorded once. Sequencing was carried out using PBMCs. These receptors originate from a man aged 30-40 years in good health and CMV-seronegative. The CDR3 runs from the conserved cysteine through the conserved F or W. A D gene is named only where the DNA matches it firmly. The size entry is marked missing in some rows and otherwise reads once, few, many or a size class.

abundance: once
d_gene: TRBD1
v_gene: TRBV2
j_gene: TRBJ2-7
CDR3aa: CASSDEGAGKQYF
CDR3nt: TGTGCCAGCAGTGATGAGGGGGCGGGTAAGCAGTACTTC

abundance: .
d_gene: TRBD2
v_gene: TRBV30
j_gene: TRBJ2-7
CDR3aa: CAWRTGGATYEQYF
CDR3nt: TGTGCCTGGAGGACCGGGGGGGCCACCTACGAGCAGTACTTC

abundance: .
d_gene: TRBD1
v_gene: TRBV2
j_gene: TRBJ1-4
CDR3aa: CASTGGVTNEKLFF
CDR3nt: TGTGCCAGTACAGGGGGCGTCACTAATGAAAAACTGTTTTTT

abundance: .
d_gene: .
v_gene: TRBV2
j_gene: TRBJ2-3
CDR3aa: CASSGSGSTQYF
CDR3nt: TGTGCCAGCAGTGGAAGTGGCAGTACGCAGTATTTT

abundance: .
d_gene: TRBD2
v_gene: TRBV7-9
j_gene: TRBJ2-7
CDR3aa: CASSRSSGGGYEQYF
CDR3nt: TGTGCCAGCAGCCGTTCTAGCGGGGGGGGATACGAGCAGTACTTC

abundance: .
d_gene: TRBD1
v_gene: TRBV5-1
j_gene: TRBJ1-4
CDR3aa: CASSSAGTGGEKLFF
CDR3nt: TGCGCCAGCAGCTCAGCCGGGACAGGCGGTGAAAAACTGTTTTTT

abundance: .
d_gene: .
v_gene: TRBV27
j_gene: TRBJ1-5
CDR3aa: CATQSSGRTNQPQHF
CDR3nt: TGTGCCACACAATCAAGCGGGCGGACAAATCAGCCCCAGCATTTT

abundance: .
d_gene: TRBD1
v_gene: TRBV19
j_gene: TRBJ1-2
CDR3aa: CATHRGVHGYTF
CDR3nt: TGTGCCACCCACAGGGGCGTACATGGCTACACCTTC

abundance: .
d_gene: TRBD2
v_gene: TRBV28
j_gene: TRBJ2-1
CDR3aa: CASSLSGAGEVDEQFF
CDR3nt: TGTGCCAGCAGTTTATCGGGAGCGGGAGAGGTGGATGAGCAGTTCTTC

abundance: .
d_gene: TRBD1
v_gene: TRBV2
j_gene: TRBJ2-3
CDR3aa: CASTRGRTDTQYF
CDR3nt: TGTGCCAGCACTAGGGGGCGGACAGATACGCAGTATTTT

abundance: once
d_gene: TRBD1
v_gene: TRBV19
j_gene: TRBJ1-1
CDR3aa: CASSTGPTGGTEAFF
CDR3nt: TGTGCCAGTAGTACCGGCCCAACAGGGGGCACTGAAGCTTTCTTT

abundance: once
d_gene: TRBD2
v_gene: TRBV28
j_gene: TRBJ2-5
CDR3aa: CASSGGGRGQETQYF
CDR3nt: TGTGCCAGCAGTGGGGGGGGGAGAGGGCAAGAGACCCAGTACTTC

abundance: once
d_gene: .
v_gene: TRBV4-1
j_gene: TRBJ2-5
CDR3aa: CASSPGTGNQETQYF
CDR3nt: TGCGCCAGCAGCCCGGGGACTGGCAACCAAGAGACCCAGTACTTC

abundance: once
d_gene: .
v_gene: TRBV13
j_gene: TRBJ2-7
CDR3aa: CASSLGPGSSSSREQYF
CDR3nt: TGTGCCAGCAGCTTAGGCCCGGGGAGTTCTAGCTCCAGAGAGCAGTACTTC

abundance: .
d_gene: TRBD2
v_gene: TRBV5-4
j_gene: TRBJ2-2
CDR3aa: CASKRTSGANTGELFF
CDR3nt: TGTGCCAGCAAAAGGACTAGCGGGGCGAACACCGGGGAGCTGTTTTTT

abundance: .
d_gene: .
v_gene: TRBV6-1
j_gene: TRBJ2-7
CDR3aa: CASSARPSSYEQYF
CDR3nt: TGTGCCAGCAGTGCCCGCCCTAGCTCCTACGAGCAGTACTTC

abundance: .
d_gene: .
v_gene: TRBV2
j_gene: TRBJ2-7
CDR3aa: CASKARRGPREQYF
CDR3nt: TGTGCCAGCAAGGCCCGCAGGGGCCCCCGCGAGCAGTACTTC

abundance: .
d_gene: TRBD1
v_gene: TRBV10-2
j_gene: TRBJ2-7
CDR3aa: CASSTAGTGSYEQYF
CDR3nt: TGCGCCAGCAGTACGGCAGGGACAGGGTCGTACGAGCAGTACTTC

abundance: few
d_gene: TRBD2
v_gene: TRBV2
j_gene: TRBJ2-7
CDR3aa: CASSEALGAGGQYF
CDR3nt: TGTGCCAGCAGTGAAGCGCTGGGAGCGGGGGGGCAGTACTTC

abundance: .
d_gene: TRBD1
v_gene: TRBV12-5
j_gene: TRBJ2-7
CDR3aa: CASGYGQGAGEQYF
CDR3nt: TGTGCTAGTGGTTACGGACAGGGGGCGGGTGAGCAGTACTTC

abundance: .
d_gene: .
v_gene: TRBV19
j_gene: TRBJ2-5
CDR3aa: CASSETGSQETQYF
CDR3nt: TGTGCCAGTAGCGAGACAGGTTCCCAAGAGACCCAGTACTTC

abundance: .
d_gene: TRBD1
v_gene: TRBV29-1
j_gene: TRBJ1-2
CDR3aa: CSVTRQGAGGYTF
CDR3nt: TGCAGCGTCACCCGGCAGGGGGCGGGAGGCTACACCTTC

abundance: .
d_gene: .
v_gene: TRBV7-9
j_gene: TRBJ2-7
CDR3aa: CASSLGPGLHEQYF
CDR3nt: TGTGCCAGCAGCTTAGGTCCAGGGCTACACGAGCAGTACTTC

abundance: .
d_gene: .
v_gene: TRBV11-3
j_gene: TRBJ1-1
CDR3aa: CASSFGGQDTEAFF
CDR3nt: TGTGCCAGCAGCTTCGGGGGGCAGGACACTGAAGCTTTCTTT

abundance: .
d_gene: .
v_gene: TRBV10-3
j_gene: TRBJ2-7
CDR3aa: CAISELLPSYEQYF
CDR3nt: TGTGCCATCAGTGAATTGCTACCCTCCTACGAGCAGTACTTC

abundance: .
d_gene: TRBD2
v_gene: TRBV29-1
j_gene: TRBJ2-1
CDR3aa: CSVATSGIYNEQFF
CDR3nt: TGCAGCGTCGCTACTAGCGGGATCTACAATGAGCAGTTCTTC

abundance: .
d_gene: TRBD1
v_gene: TRBV9
j_gene: TRBJ1-5
CDR3aa: CASSVEGAETQPQHF
CDR3nt: TGTGCCAGCAGCGTAGAGGGGGCCGAGACTCAGCCCCAGCATTTT

abundance: .
d_gene: TRBD1
v_gene: TRBV29-1
j_gene: TRBJ2-1
CDR3aa: CSVTRTGGLNEQFF
CDR3nt: TGCAGCGTCACAAGGACAGGGGGCTTGAATGAGCAGTTCTTC

abundance: .
d_gene: TRBD1
v_gene: TRBV10-2
j_gene: TRBJ2-2
CDR3aa: CASSDRDRGADTGELFF
CDR3nt: TGCGCCAGCAGTGACCGGGACAGGGGGGCGGACACCGGGGAGCTGTTTTTT

abundance: .
d_gene: TRBD1
v_gene: TRBV2
j_gene: TRBJ2-1
CDR3aa: CASSEGDRGHNEQFF
CDR3nt: TGTGCCAGCAGTGAAGGGGACAGGGGCCACAATGAGCAGTTCTTC

abundance: .
d_gene: TRBD2
v_gene: TRBV7-6
j_gene: TRBJ2-2
CDR3aa: CASSWGPLAGGSGELFF
CDR3nt: TGTGCCAGCAGCTGGGGCCCCCTAGCGGGGGGATCCGGGGAGCTGTTTTTT

abundance: .
d_gene: .
v_gene: TRBV28
j_gene: TRBJ1-5
CDR3aa: CASSRDNGSNQPQHF
CDR3nt: TGTGCCAGCAGTCGGGACAATGGGAGCAATCAGCCCCAGCATTTT

abundance: .
d_gene: .
v_gene: TRBV6-5
j_gene: TRBJ2-7
CDR3aa: CASSLLGYEQYF
CDR3nt: TGTGCCAGCAGCTTACTAGGCTACGAGCAGTACTTC

abundance: .
d_gene: .
v_gene: TRBV4-1
j_gene: TRBJ2-2
CDR3aa: CASSLEGRELFF
CDR3nt: TGCGCCAGCAGCCTGGAGGGCCGGGAGCTGTTTTTT

abundance: .
d_gene: TRBD1
v_gene: TRBV19
j_gene: TRBJ1-4
CDR3aa: CASSRQGGEKLFF
CDR3nt: TGTGCCAGTAGTAGACAGGGTGGTGAAAAACTGTTTTTT

abundance: .
d_gene: TRBD2
v_gene: TRBV7-9
j_gene: TRBJ2-3
CDR3aa: CASSFRLAGHVFGTDTQYF
CDR3nt: TGTGCCAGCAGCTTTAGACTAGCGGGACATGTGTTTGGCACAGATACGCAGTATTTT

abundance: .
d_gene: .
v_gene: TRBV18
j_gene: TRBJ2-7
CDR3aa: CASSPPTASYEQYF
CDR3nt: TGTGCCAGCTCACCACCTACAGCCTCCTACGAGCAGTACTTC

abundance: .
d_gene: .
v_gene: TRBV5-1
j_gene: TRBJ2-2
CDR3aa: CASSIATAGELFF
CDR3nt: TGCGCTAGCAGCATAGCAACCGCCGGGGAGCTGTTTTTT

abundance: .
d_gene: TRBD2
v_gene: TRBV28
j_gene: TRBJ2-3
CDR3aa: CASSRPSGGRFTDTQYF
CDR3nt: TGTGCCAGCAGTAGGCCCTCCGGCGGGAGGTTCACAGATACGCAGTATTTT

abundance: .
d_gene: TRBD2
v_gene: TRBV28
j_gene: TRBJ2-7
CDR3aa: CASSSRLAGAANEQYF
CDR3nt: TGTGCCAGCAGTTCCCGACTAGCGGGAGCTGCGAACGAGCAGTACTTC

abundance: .
d_gene: TRBD2
v_gene: TRBV27
j_gene: TRBJ2-3
CDR3aa: CASSLSLAGVTDTQYF
CDR3nt: TGTGCCAGCAGTTTATCGTTAGCGGGGGTCACAGATACGCAGTATTTT

abundance: .
d_gene: TRBD2
v_gene: TRBV19
j_gene: TRBJ2-3
CDR3aa: CASSTGLAGSTDTQYF
CDR3nt: TGTGCCAGTAGTACCGGACTAGCGGGAAGCACAGATACGCAGTATTTT

abundance: .
d_gene: .
v_gene: TRBV2
j_gene: TRBJ1-3
CDR3aa: CASRGDLGSGNTIYF
CDR3nt: TGTGCCAGCAGAGGAGACCTAGGTTCCGGAAACACCATATATTTT

abundance: .
d_gene: TRBD2
v_gene: TRBV2
j_gene: TRBJ2-7
CDR3aa: CASSESGRAGEQYF
CDR3nt: TGTGCCAGCAGTGAGAGCGGGAGGGCGGGCGAGCAGTACTTC

abundance: .
d_gene: TRBD2
v_gene: TRBV9
j_gene: TRBJ2-3
CDR3aa: CASSADDLAGPTDTQYF
CDR3nt: TGTGCCAGCAGCGCCGACGATCTAGCGGGGCCCACAGATACGCAGTATTTT

abundance: .
d_gene: TRBD2
v_gene: TRBV5-1
j_gene: TRBJ2-1
CDR3aa: CASSTSVNNEQFF
CDR3nt: TGCGCCAGCAGTACTAGCGTAAACAATGAGCAGTTCTTC

abundance: .
d_gene: TRBD1
v_gene: TRBV19
j_gene: TRBJ1-5
CDR3aa: CASSIAEWFGQGQYNQPQHF
CDR3nt: TGTGCCAGTAGTATAGCCGAATGGTTCGGACAGGGGCAGTATAATCAGCCCCAGCATTTT

abundance: .
d_gene: .
v_gene: TRBV30
j_gene: TRBJ1-1
CDR3aa: CAWSTVMNTEAFF
CDR3nt: TGTGCCTGGAGTACAGTAATGAACACTGAAGCTTTCTTT

abundance: .
d_gene: .
v_gene: TRBV2
j_gene: TRBJ2-1
CDR3aa: CASSEQDYLRNEQFF
CDR3nt: TGTGCCAGCAGCGAGCAGGACTATCTTCGCAATGAGCAGTTCTTC

abundance: few
d_gene: TRBD2
v_gene: TRBV28
j_gene: TRBJ2-5
CDR3aa: CASNSLAGGQETQYF
CDR3nt: TGTGCCAGCAATTCCCTAGCGGGGGGCCAAGAGACCCAGTACTTC

abundance: .
d_gene: .
v_gene: TRBV19
j_gene: TRBJ2-1
CDR3aa: CASSIRGRGAYNEQFF
CDR3nt: TGTGCCAGTAGTATTAGGGGGAGGGGGGCCTACAATGAGCAGTTCTTC

abundance: .
d_gene: .
v_gene: TRBV4-1
j_gene: TRBJ2-7
CDR3aa: CASSHDFGGYPPYEQYF
CDR3nt: TGCGCCAGCAGTCACGATTTCGGCGGGTACCCTCCCTACGAGCAGTACTTC

abundance: .
d_gene: TRBD1
v_gene: TRBV30
j_gene: TRBJ1-6
CDR3aa: CAWVTGGNSPLHF
CDR3nt: TGTGCCTGGGTGACAGGGGGTAATTCACCCCTCCACTTT

abundance: few
d_gene: TRBD2
v_gene: TRBV14
j_gene: TRBJ2-1
CDR3aa: CASSQDLGGRAPYNEQFF
CDR3nt: TGTGCCAGCAGCCAAGATCTCGGCGGGAGGGCCCCCTACAATGAGCAGTTCTTC

abundance: .
d_gene: .
v_gene: TRBV6-1
j_gene: TRBJ2-2
CDR3aa: CASSVEGVNTGELFF
CDR3nt: TGTGCCAGCAGTGTGGAAGGGGTAAACACCGGGGAGCTGTTTTTT

abundance: .
d_gene: TRBD1
v_gene: TRBV28
j_gene: TRBJ1-1
CDR3aa: CASRRQGAPTEAFF
CDR3nt: TGTGCCAGCAGGAGACAGGGGGCGCCTACTGAAGCTTTCTTT

abundance: .
d_gene: TRBD1
v_gene: TRBV15
j_gene: TRBJ2-7
CDR3aa: CATSRETRGREQYF
CDR3nt: TGTGCCACCAGCAGAGAGACGAGGGGGCGGGAGCAGTACTTC

abundance: .
d_gene: .
v_gene: TRBV6-1
j_gene: TRBJ2-1
CDR3aa: CASSEAGRNNEQFF
CDR3nt: TGTGCCAGCAGTGAAGCCGGGAGAAACAATGAGCAGTTCTTC